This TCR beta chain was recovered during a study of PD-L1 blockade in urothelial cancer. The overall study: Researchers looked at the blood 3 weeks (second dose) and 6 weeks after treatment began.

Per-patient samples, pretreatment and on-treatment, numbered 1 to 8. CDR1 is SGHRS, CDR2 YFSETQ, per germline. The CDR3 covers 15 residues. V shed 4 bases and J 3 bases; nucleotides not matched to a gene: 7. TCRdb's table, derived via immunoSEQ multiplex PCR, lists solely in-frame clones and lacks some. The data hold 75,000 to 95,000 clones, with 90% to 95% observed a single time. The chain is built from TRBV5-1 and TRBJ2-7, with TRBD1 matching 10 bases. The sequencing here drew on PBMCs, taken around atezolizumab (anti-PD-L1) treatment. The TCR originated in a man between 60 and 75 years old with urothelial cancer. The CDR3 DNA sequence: TGCGCCAGCAGCCAAGGACAGGGGGGGGACTACGAGCAGTACTTC. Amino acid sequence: CASSQGQGGDYEQYF.